These 32 T cell receptor beta chains originate from one sample sequenced in a study of blood T cells in healthy people across ages. A second PCR of about 7 to 11 cycles used a sample-barcoded 5' primer and a J-beta primer mix. MiXCR, run by TCRdb on the 5' RACE reads, gives a single entry per CDR3 protein. The table lists under 1,100,000 distinct CDR3 sequences, approximately 26% of them singletons, with around 0.75% in the top ten. This sample was shared with a second study, whose subject was T cells of mothers and their children.

Sequencing was carried out using blood. Receptor source: a girl aged 2 to 9 in good health.

This clonotype was picked up a small number of times. V and J are TRBV9 and TRBJ2-7; 7 nucleotides align to TRBD2. CDR3 size: 12 residues. Germline V gene data show CDR1 as SGDLS and CDR2 as YYNGEE. Trimming at V came to 3 bases and at J to 6 bases, leaving 3 bases not matched to a gene. CDR3 protein: CASSAGLGEQYF. Here the CDR3 DNA reads TGTGCCAGCAGCGCTGGACTAGGCGAGCAGTACTTC.

The CDR3 bases are TGCAGCGTAGCGGGGAGGCTCATGAACACTGAAGCTTTCTTT. Translating it yields CSVAGRLMNTEAFF. This chain uses TRBV29-1 with TRBJ1-1; D call uncertain. Germline assignment: CDR1 SQVTM and CDR2 ANQGSEA. CDR3 length equals 14 residues. The V end was cut by 6 bases, the J end by 0 bases, with 14 bases between. Looking up the rest from reference TRBV29-1 and TRBJ1-1 gives the full variable domain: SAVISQKPSRDICQRGTSLTIQCQVDSQVTMMFWYRQQPGQSLTLIATANQGSEATYESGFVIDKFPISRPNLTFSTLTVSNMSPEDSSIYLCSVAGRLMNTEAFFGQGTRLTVV.

The chain links TRBV7-2 to TRBJ2-5, with a tentative D call TRBD1 (5 bases). CDR1 SGHTA and CDR2 FQGNSA come from the germline V gene. The CDR3 is 13 residues long. Between the trimmed V and J ends, which lost 1 base and 7 bases, there was a span of 10 bases. The CDR3 DNA reads as TGTGCCAGCAGCTTAGGTTGGCAGGGGACCCAGTACTTC. Translating it yields CASSLGWQGTQYF.

The chain recombines TRBV7-9 with TRBJ2-5; D is undetermined. Per the germline V gene, CDR1 is SEHNR and CDR2 is FQNEAQ (reference sequence). The CDR3 is 15 residues long. Trimming removed 2 bases at V and 4 bases at J, with 14 bases between. DNA for the CDR3: TGTGCCAGCAGCTTAATTTTGGGTGAGGCAGAGACCCAGTACTTC. The encoded protein is CASSLILGEAETQYF.

J is TRBJ2-1 and V is TRBV28; D ambiguous. CDR1 and CDR2 from the germline V gene are MDHEN and SYDVKM. The CDR3 length is 22 residues. Trimming removed 9 bases from V and 0 bases from J, with 36 bases in between. CDR3 sequence reads: CASRPLVAPLTGGSSSYNEQFF. DNA of the CDR3: TGTGCCAGTCGCCCCCTTGTTGCGCCGCTCACCGGCGGTTCGAGCTCCTACAATGAGCAGTTCTTC. Based on the CDR3 plus reference TRBV28 and TRBJ2-1, the full variable domain is DVKVTQSSRYLVKRTGEKVFLECVQDMDHENMFWYRQDPGLGLRLIYFSYDVKMKEKGDIPEGYSVSREKKERFSLILESASTNQTSMYLCASRPLVAPLTGGSSSYNEQFFGPGTRLTVL.

This clonotype came up a few times. The chain links TRBV20-1 to TRBJ1-2; 7 bases are a match to TRBD1. With 6 bases clipped from V and 3 bases from J, the junction kept 10 bases outside the gene matches. Germline lookup yields CDR1 DFQATT and CDR2 SNEGSKA (reference sequence). The CDR3 has 14 amino acids. The CDR3 reads CSARQGLRDYGYTF. The DNA for the CDR3 is TGCAGTGCCCGACAGGGTCTGAGGGACTATGGCTACACCTTC.

The chain couples TRBV24-1 to TRBJ1-4; D not certain. Trimming shortened V by 3 bases and J by 3 bases, and 13 bases separated the two germline ends. CDR3 length: 16 residues. Germline-derived CDR1 and CDR2 are KGHDR and SFDVKD. The DNA for the CDR3 is TGTGCCACCAGTGATGGAAGGGAAGCAGCTAATGAAAAACTGTTTTTT. Protein: CATSDGREAANEKLFF.

The gene calls are TRBV7-9 and TRBJ2-1; perhaps TRBD2 as D (6 bases). V was cut by 3 bases and J by 5 bases, with 20 bases left in between. The CDR3 extends over 17 amino acids. Germline CDR1 reads SEHNR; CDR2 reads FQNEAQ (reference sequence). The CDR3 spells CASSFVWGVARDNEQFF. CDR3 in DNA: TGTGCCAGCAGCTTTGTTTGGGGGGTGGCGCGGGACAATGAGCAGTTCTTC.

The chain recombines TRBV28 with TRBJ1-1; TRBD1 might be the D (6 bases). Germline lookup yields CDR1 MDHEN and CDR2 SYDVKM. V was pared by 4 bases and J by 1 base, with 22 bases between. The CDR3 runs to 18 residues. CDR3 sequence: CASSSPAGRGQWNTEAFF. In DNA form, the CDR3 reads TGTGCCAGCAGTTCCCCAGCAGGGAGAGGACAGTGGAACACTGAAGCTTTCTTT.

The rearrangement links TRBV7-2 to TRBJ2-5, with TRBD2 identical over 7 bases. J lost 2 bases, V lost 11 bases, and 8 bases had no gene match. Per the germline V gene, CDR1 is SGHTA and CDR2 is FQGNSA. CDR3 size: 13 residues. CDR3 nucleotides: TGTGCCTCCAACAGCGGGGCTCAAGAGACCCAGTACTTC. Its translation is CASNSGAQETQYF.

The table lists this clonotype with a few counts. J is TRBJ1-6 and V is TRBV7-2; D is unresolved. The length of the CDR3 is 15 residues. CDR1 is SGHTA, CDR2 FQGNSA, per germline. Trimming took off 3 bases at V and 0 bases at J, with 6 bases between the two ends. In DNA, the CDR3 is TGTGCCAGCAGCTTTCTGAGCTCCTATAATTCACCCCTCCACTTT. Translation gives CASSFLSSYNSPLHF.

The chain links TRBV12-3 or TRBV12-4 to TRBJ2-7; 8 bases map to TRBD2. Trimming at V came to 5 bases and at J to 5 bases, leaving 5 bases not matched to a gene. The CDR3 loop spans 13 amino acids. The CDR3 nucleotides read TGTGCCAGCAGTGAGGGACTAGAAAACGAGCAGTACTTC. Translation: CASSEGLENEQYF.

This chain connects TRBV20-1 to TRBJ2-1, with 11 nucleotides matching TRBD2. The V gene's germline CDR1 is DFQATT and CDR2 SNEGSKA (reference sequence). CDR3 length: 16 residues. V shed 1 base and J 4 bases; nucleotides not matched to a gene: 6. As DNA, the CDR3 is TGCAGTGCTAGAGGGATAGCGGGAGGGCAGTACAATGAGCAGTTCTTC. Encoded protein: CSARGIAGGQYNEQFF.

The chain carries TRBV28 and TRBJ1-5, with TRBD1 matching over 7 bases. Germline V gives CDR1 MDHEN, CDR2 SYDVKM. V shed 8 bases, J shed 9 bases, and the junction held 10 bases outside the gene matches. CDR3 size: 13 residues. The CDR3 loop reads CASRREGQSPQHF. CDR3 sequence (DNA): TGTGCCAGCCGGCGAGAGGGACAGTCGCCCCAGCATTTT.

The J gene is TRBJ2-7, the V gene TRBV27; D is unresolved. The CDR3 length is 14 residues. CDR1 and CDR2 (germline): MNHEY, SMNVEV (reference sequence). V was cut by 3 bases and J by 2 bases, with 11 bases left in between. CDR3 nucleotides: TGTGCCAGCAGTTTGGCTGAAGGGACCTACGAGCAGTACTTC. As protein: CASSLAEGTYEQYF.

CDR3: CSAMIGERTEAFF. In DNA, the CDR3 is TGCAGCGCCATGATAGGGGAGCGGACTGAAGCTTTCTTT. This chain connects TRBV29-1 to TRBJ1-1; D may be TRBD1 (5 bases). V was clipped by 7 bases and J by 5 bases, with 17 bases between them. Per the germline V gene, CDR1 is SQVTM and CDR2 is ANQGSEA. The length of the CDR3 is 13 residues.

The chain uses TRBV20-1 and TRBJ2-7; TRBD2 agrees at 7 bases. V lost 3 bases to trimming and J lost 4 bases; unmatched junction nucleotides: 15. CDR1 DFQATT and CDR2 SNEGSKA come from the germline V gene (reference sequence). The CDR3 spans 16 residues. Here the CDR3 reads CSARGQERGISYEQYF. The CDR3 DNA reads TGCAGTGCTAGGGGGCAAGAGCGGGGTATATCATACGAGCAGTACTTC.

The J gene is TRBJ1-1, the V gene TRBV6-5, with D possibly TRBD1 on 5 matching bases. Trimming left V 0 bases short and J 6 bases short, with 17 bases between. The CDR3 totals 16 residues. The V gene's germline CDR1 is MNHEY and CDR2 SVGAGI. CDR3 residues: CASSYSIRQGWAEAFF. Written as DNA, the CDR3 is TGTGCCAGCAGTTACTCGATAAGGCAGGGATGGGCTGAAGCTTTCTTT.

This clonotype showed up just a few times. V usage is TRBV10-3 and J usage is TRBJ2-5, with D possibly being TRBD1 (6 bases). V dropped 9 bases and J dropped 2 bases, with 13 bases sitting between them. CDR3 length: 13 residues. Germline-derived CDR1 and CDR2 are ENHRY and SYGVKD. The CDR3 DNA sequence: TGTGCCATGGGCGGACAGAATCAAGAGACCCAGTACTTC. Translation gives CAMGGQNQETQYF.

This clonotype was counted between two and nine times. The V call is TRBV28, the J call TRBJ2-7; D possibly uses TRBD1 or TRBD2 (5 bases each). This CDR3 region has 13 residues. The ends were cut back, 3 bases at V and 6 bases at J, with 12 bases in the middle. Germline CDR1 reads MDHEN; CDR2 reads SYDVKM. CDR3 region: CASSFVGTSEQYF. The CDR3 coding sequence is TGTGCCAGCAGTTTTGTGGGGACGAGCGAGCAGTACTTC.

This clonotype was picked up a small number of times. This chain uses TRBV12-5 with TRBJ2-2; 10 positions match TRBD2. After removal of 4 bases from V and 0 bases from J, the junction contained 2 bases not matched to a gene. The CDR3 runs to 16 residues. Germline assignment: CDR1 LGHNT and CDR2 FRNRAP. The CDR3 nucleotides read TGTGCTAGTGGTTCTCTAGCGGGGGCGAACACCGGGGAGCTGTTTTTT. Translation: CASGSLAGANTGELFF.

This clonotype was seen a few times. The DNA is omitted, as the CDR3 cannot be located on it reliably, and the CDR3 follows TCRdb's listing. The chain links TRBV7-9 to TRBJ1-3; TRBD1 is taken as the D call from the table, unchecked against the DNA. Germline V gene data show CDR1 as SEHNR and CDR2 as FQNEAQ (reference sequence). The CDR3 contains 15 residues when both ends are counted. The CDR3 here is CASSLFGQGAKEAYF.

The CDR3 DNA reads TGCAGCGTCACCCCCGGACAGGGGGCGAGGAACACCATATATTTT. This translates into CSVTPGQGARNTIYF. The chain combines TRBV29-1 with TRBJ1-3, with 11 nucleotides matching TRBD1. The ends lost 6 bases at V and 7 bases at J; junction bases unmatched: 11. Germline CDR1 and CDR2: SQVTM and ANQGSEA. This CDR3 region has 15 residues.

J is TRBJ2-5 and V is TRBV20-1, with 13 bases matching TRBD2. The CDR3 covers 16 residues. V shed 0 bases, J shed 5 bases, and the junction held 6 bases outside the gene matches. In germline, CDR1 is DFQATT, CDR2 SNEGSKA (reference sequence). The CDR3 coding sequence is TGCAGTGCTAGAGATTTGACTAGCGGGGGGAGGGAGACCCAGTACTTC. It is translated as CSARDLTSGGRETQYF.

The chain is built from TRBV7-6 and TRBJ2-7, with a tentative D call TRBD2 (5 bases). The CDR3 extends over 15 amino acids. Germline V CDR1 and CDR2: SGHVS, FNYEAQ. With 3 bases removed from V and 5 bases from J, the gap between germline ends came to 17 bases. The CDR3 sequence: CASSFYGHGRDEQYF. The DNA of the CDR3 is TGTGCCAGCAGCTTTTATGGCCACGGGCGGGACGAGCAGTACTTC.

The chain recombines TRBV11-1 with TRBJ1-4, with 7 bases aligning to TRBD1. The J segment lost 2 bases and the V segment lost 3 bases, leaving 6 bases of the junction unmatched. The CDR3 has 16 amino acids. Germline V gives CDR1 SGHAT, CDR2 FQDESV (reference sequence). CDR3 sequence reads: CASSFGGTVTNEKLFF. The CDR3 coding sequence is TGTGCCAGCAGCTTTGGAGGGACAGTGACTAATGAAAAACTGTTTTTT.

This clonotype was seen a handful of times. The genes are TRBV12-3 or TRBV12-4 and TRBJ2-7; D perhaps matches TRBD2 (5 bases). CDR3 size: 13 residues. V lost 6 bases to trimming and J lost 4 bases, with 13 bases between them. The CDR3 bases are TGTGCCAGCAGACCCCCGGCGGGTTACGAGCAGTACTTC. Translated: CASRPPAGYEQYF.

The rearrangement uses TRBV7-9 and TRBJ2-3, with 7 bases aligning to TRBD2. This CDR3 spans 15 amino acids. Germline V gene sequence: CDR1 SEHNR, CDR2 FQNEAQ (reference sequence). V dropped 5 bases and J dropped 2; count of bases not matched to a gene: 7. The CDR3 nucleotides are TGTGCCAGCAGCCGTAGCGGGCCAAACACAGATACGCAGTATTTT. Its translation is CASSRSGPNTDTQYF.

This clonotype was observed a single time. The rearrangement links TRBV5-1 to TRBJ1-2; D remains unclear. The germline CDR1 and CDR2 sequences are SGHRS and YFSETQ. CDR3 length: 14 residues. Trimming took off 1 base at V and 1 base at J, with 8 bases between the two ends. The CDR3 sequence: CASSLSGFNYGYTF. The CDR3 bases are TGCGCCAGCAGCTTGTCGGGATTTAACTATGGCTACACCTTC.

The J gene is TRBJ1-2, the V gene TRBV12-3 or TRBV12-4; tentatively, D is TRBD1 (5 bases). The CDR3 loop spans 15 amino acids. Trimming shortened V by 7 bases and J by 5 bases, and 20 bases separated the two germline ends. This CDR3 is CASNPQHRGPYGYTF. The CDR3 region has the DNA TGTGCCAGCAACCCTCAACATAGGGGACCTTATGGCTACACCTTC.

This clonotype was detected only a few times. The chain has TRBV7-9 and TRBJ1-1; TRBD1 might be the D (5 bases). Trimming pared 5 bases from V and 0 bases from J, leaving 13 bases between. This CDR3 has 15 amino acids. Germline assignment: CDR1 SEHNR and CDR2 FQNEAQ (reference sequence). CDR3 loop: CASSARQIMNTEAFF. The CDR3 coding sequence is TGTGCCAGCAGCGCCCGACAGATAATGAACACTGAAGCTTTCTTT.

The CDR3 is CASSLDSLSTDTQYF. The DNA of the CDR3 is TGTGCCAGCAGCTTGGACAGCCTCTCCACAGATACGCAGTATTTT. V gene TRBV5-4 combines with J gene TRBJ2-3; D unresolved. Per germline, CDR1 SGHNT and CDR2 YYREEE (reference sequence). This CDR3 is built from 15 residues. V was shortened by 0 bases and J by 2 bases, with 10 bases between the two germline ends.